These 32 T cell receptor beta chains were all obtained from the same sample, sequenced in a study of blood T cell repertoires in COVID-19. Measured with immunoSEQ multiplex PCR; TCRdb has only the in-frame clones, and not every one. The sample includes roughly 250,000 clones, 88% of them seen just once. The source material was peripheral blood. These TCRs come from a woman between 40 and 50 years old who had recovered from COVID-19.

The CDR3 loop is CASSFSSTEAFF. In DNA, the CDR3 is TGTGCCAGCAGTTTCTCCAGTACTGAAGCTTTCTTT. The chain has TRBV12-3 or TRBV12-4 and TRBJ1-1, with unresolved D. This CDR3 is 12 amino acids long. V shed 3 bases and J shed 5 bases, with 7 bases lying between them.

V is TRBV19 and J is TRBJ2-4; D might be TRBD1 (5 bases). The CDR3 length is 14 residues. V lost 2 bases and J 1 base, leaving 6 bases between the germline ends. Germline-derived CDR1 and CDR2 are LNHDA and SQIVND (reference sequence). The CDR3 spells CASSIKGAKNIQYF. CDR3 nucleotide sequence: TGTGCCAGTAGTATAAAGGGGGCCAAAAACATTCAGTACTTC.

This clone was detected only once. The chain recombines TRBV9 with TRBJ2-2, with 11 bases fitting TRBD1. With V trimmed by 0 bases and J by 6 bases, 1 base remained unmatched. The V gene's germline CDR1 is SGDLS and CDR2 YYNGEE. The CDR3 runs to 15 residues. CDR3 sequence reads: CASSVEGQGAGELFF. CDR3 nucleotide sequence: TGTGCCAGCAGCGTAGAGGGACAGGGGGCCGGGGAGCTGTTTTTT.

This chain links TRBV10-3 with TRBJ2-5; possible D gene TRBD1, 6 bases. Between the trimmed V and J ends, which lost 6 bases and 5 bases, there was a span of 16 bases. The CDR3 consists of 14 residues. The V gene's germline CDR1 is ENHRY and CDR2 SYGVKD. CDR3 coding DNA: TGTGCCATCAGACCATCAACAGGGCAGGAGACCCAGTACTTC. Translating it yields CAIRPSTGQETQYF.

This clone was seen more than once but under ten times. V gene TRBV10-1 combines with J gene TRBJ2-1; D is ambiguous. The V end lost 6 bases, the J end lost 9 bases, and 15 bases lay between the germline ends. The CDR3 has 13 amino acids. Germline V lookup: CDR1 WNHNN, CDR2 SYGVQD (reference sequence). DNA of the CDR3: TGCGCCAGCAGCCCCGCAGTAAGCGCTGAGCAGTTCTTC. It specifies CASSPAVSAEQFF.

This chain joins TRBV2 and TRBJ2-2; TRBD2 matches at 8 bases. CDR1 is SNHLY, CDR2 FYNNEI, per germline. CDR3 length: 15 residues. Losses at the gene ends were 6 bases for V and 4 bases for J; bases not matched to a gene: 7. The CDR3 reads CASRPIAGPTGELFF. The CDR3 DNA sequence: TGTGCCAGCAGACCAATAGCGGGACCCACCGGGGAGCTGTTTTTT.

The V call is TRBV14, the J call TRBJ1-6, with D tentatively TRBD1 (6 bases). CDR1 SGHDN and CDR2 FVKESK come from the germline V gene. V shed 4 bases and J shed 9 bases, with 10 bases lying between them. The CDR3 consists of 13 residues. The CDR3 protein is CASSPQGFSPLHF. CDR3 coding DNA: TGTGCCAGCAGCCCACAGGGTTTTTCACCCCTCCACTTT. Full variable domain (missing parts from reference TRBV14 and TRBJ1-6): EAGVTQFPSHSVIEKGQTVTLRCDPISGHDNLYWYRRVMGKEIKFLLHFVKESKQDESGMPNNRFLAERTGGTYSTLKVQPAELEDSGVYFCASSPQGFSPLHFGNGTRLTVT.

DNA of the CDR3: TGTGCCAGCAGCCCCGGGACTAGCGGCCACAATGAGCAGTTCTTC. Its protein is CASSPGTSGHNEQFF. This chain links TRBV2 with TRBJ2-1; 11 nucleotides match TRBD2. From germline, CDR1 is SNHLY and CDR2 FYNNEI. The length of the CDR3 is 15 residues. The V and J ends lost 6 bases and 5 bases, in that order; junction bases with no gene match: 6.

The V call is TRBV19, the J call TRBJ1-1; D may be TRBD1 (6 bases). The length of the CDR3 is 15 residues. Trimming removed 6 bases at V and 11 bases at J, with 25 bases between. CDR1 is LNHDA, CDR2 SQIVND, per germline (reference sequence). This CDR3 reads CASSHPKGGPGVAFF. CDR3 nucleotides: TGTGCCAGTAGCCACCCCAAGGGGGGGCCAGGGGTTGCTTTCTTT.

The J gene is TRBJ1-2, the V gene TRBV6-5; D uncertain. CDR1 is MNHEY and CDR2 is SVGAGI in the germline V gene. Trimming removed 6 bases at V and 2 bases at J, with 7 bases between. CDR3 size: 12 residues. CDR3 sequence: CASRRANYGYTF. CDR3 bases: TGTGCCAGCAGGCGGGCCAACTATGGCTACACCTTC.

The rearrangement uses TRBV19 and TRBJ1-2, with a tentative D call TRBD1 (6 bases). Germline V gene lookup returns CDR1 LNHDA and CDR2 SQIVND (reference sequence). CDR3 size: 14 residues. The V gene lost 2 bases and the J gene lost 4 bases, with 11 bases spanning the gap. The CDR3 bases are TGTGCCAGTAGTATATCCCCGGACAGCTATGGCTACACCTTC. It yields the protein CASSISPDSYGYTF.

The chain is built from TRBV14 and TRBJ2-1, with D tentatively TRBD2 (5 bases). The CDR3 covers 13 residues. Per germline, CDR1 SGHDN and CDR2 FVKESK. Trimming removed 3 bases at V and 3 bases at J, with 6 bases between. CDR3 nucleotide sequence: TGTGCCAGCAGCCACCGGGACTACAATGAGCAGTTCTTC. This codes for CASSHRDYNEQFF. Drawing the rest from reference TRBV14 and TRBJ2-1, the complete variable domain is EAGVTQFPSHSVIEKGQTVTLRCDPISGHDNLYWYRRVMGKEIKFLLHFVKESKQDESGMPNNRFLAERTGGTYSTLKVQPAELEDSGVYFCASSHRDYNEQFFGPGTRLTVL.

The V and J genes are TRBV5-1 and TRBJ2-7, with 12 positions matching TRBD1. The CDR3 runs to 18 residues. Germline CDR1 and CDR2: SGHRS and YFSETQ. V trimming: 4 bases; J trimming: 0 bases; junction bases outside the gene matches: 11. CDR3 nucleotide sequence: TGCGCCAGCAGCCCAGTCCCGGGACAGGGGGCGGGCTCCTACGAGCAGTACTTC. Residues: CASSPVPGQGAGSYEQYF.

This chain links TRBV13 with TRBJ2-7, with TRBD2 matching over 8 bases. Trimming at V came to 5 bases and at J to 11 bases, leaving 11 bases not matched to a gene. The length of the CDR3 is 13 residues. The germline V gene encodes CDR1 PRHDT and CDR2 FYEKMQ (reference sequence). CDR3 amino acids: CASSTRGGGHEYF. The CDR3 region has the DNA TGTGCCAGCAGCACCCGGGGGGGCGGGCATGAGTACTTC.

This sequence joins TRBV28 and TRBJ1-2; TRBD1 is a possible D gene (5 bases). Germline lookup yields CDR1 MDHEN and CDR2 SYDVKM. Deletions cut 6 bases from V and 4 bases from J, with 18 bases between. This CDR3 has 15 residues. CDR3 region: CASRSPQGVSYGYTF. Here the CDR3 DNA reads TGTGCCAGCAGATCACCCCAAGGGGTTTCCTATGGCTACACCTTC.

The chain employs TRBV12-3 or TRBV12-4 and TRBJ1-2; D unclear. This CDR3 has 11 residues. V was trimmed by 5 bases and J by 7 bases, leaving 8 bases between them. DNA of the CDR3: TGTGCCAGCAGTGGTCGTAGTGGCTACACCTTC. Protein product: CASSGRSGYTF.

This chain links TRBV6-5 with TRBJ1-4, with 7 bases identical to TRBD1. Germline V gives CDR1 MNHEY, CDR2 SVGAGI. Unmatched junction bases numbered 5, after V lost 1 base and J lost 6 bases. The CDR3 has 15 amino acids. The CDR3 DNA is TGTGCCAGCAGTTACTTGGGCAGGGGGGATGAAAAACTGTTTTTT. It codes for CASSYLGRGDEKLFF.

This chain links TRBV4-3 with TRBJ2-1, with 7 bases fitting TRBD2. V was clipped by 1 base and J by 2 bases; unmatched bases: 8. The CDR3 totals 17 residues. CDR1 is LGHNA, CDR2 YSLEER, per germline. This CDR3 reads CASSQARGGSAYNEQFF. The CDR3 bases are TGCGCCAGCAGCCAAGCTCGGGGCGGGAGCGCCTACAATGAGCAGTTCTTC.

The rearrangement uses TRBV19 and TRBJ1-5; D is perhaps TRBD1 (5 bases). CDR3 length equals 12 residues. Germline-derived CDR1 and CDR2 are LNHDA and SQIVND (reference sequence). Trimming removed 7 bases at V and 9 bases at J, with 13 bases between. The CDR3 sequence is CASTMGGWPQHF. The CDR3 DNA reads as TGTGCCAGTACCATGGGGGGGTGGCCCCAGCATTTT. The full variable domain, in which reference TRBV19 and TRBJ1-5 provide the parts outside the CDR3, is DGGITQSPKYLFRKEGQNVTLSCEQNLNHDAMYWYRQDPGQGLRLIYYSQIVNDFQKGDIAEGYSVSREKKESFPLTVTSAQKNPTAFYLCASTMGGWPQHFGDGTRLSIL.

The table lists this clone with a count of one. The gene calls are TRBV20-1 and TRBJ2-1, with D unclear. The CDR3 covers 12 residues. From germline, CDR1 is DFQATT and CDR2 SNEGSKA (reference sequence). Trimming cost V 3 bases and J 10 bases, with 13 bases left between them. DNA of the CDR3: TGCAGTGCTAGTCCGGTCCTTTGGGAGCAGTTCTTC. It translates to CSASPVLWEQFF.

The V and J genes are TRBV30 and TRBJ1-1; unclear D gene. The CDR3 covers 12 residues. Germline-derived CDR1 and CDR2 are GTSNPN and SVGIG (reference sequence). V gave up 1 base and J gave up 0 bases, with 3 bases separating them. The CDR3 loop is CAWSAVNTEAFF. Written as DNA, the CDR3 is TGTGCCTGGAGTGCCGTGAACACTGAAGCTTTCTTT. Supplemented by reference TRBV30 and TRBJ1-1, the full variable domain reads SQTIHQWPATLVQPVGSPLSLECTVEGTSNPNLYWYRQAAGRGLQLLFYSVGIGQISSEVPQNLSASRPQDRQFILSSKKLLLSDSGFYLCAWSAVNTEAFFGQGTRLTVV.

The gene calls are TRBV7-8 and TRBJ1-1, with D unresolved. The CDR3 is made up of 13 amino acids. Germline V CDR1 and CDR2: SGHVS, FQNEAQ. V dropped 1 base and J dropped 1 base, with 4 bases sitting between them. The CDR3 is CASSLGRNTEAFF. The CDR3 nucleotides read TGTGCCAGCAGCTTAGGTCGGAACACTGAAGCTTTCTTT.

This clone has more than one count but fewer than ten. This chain joins TRBV28 and TRBJ1-2; 7 bases align to TRBD1. The CDR3 has 16 amino acids. The germline gives CDR1 MDHEN, CDR2 SYDVKM. J was trimmed by 5 bases and V by 4 bases; bases with no gene match: 13. CDR3 region: CASSSGGQPTGYGYTF. The CDR3 coding sequence is TGTGCCAGCAGTTCAGGGGGGCAGCCGACCGGATATGGCTACACCTTC.

The chain couples TRBV19 to TRBJ1-2, with 7 bases fitting TRBD1. This CDR3 has 14 amino acids. Germline loops: CDR1 LNHDA, CDR2 SQIVND (reference sequence). V lost 4 bases and J lost 5; bases outside the gene matches: 7. DNA for the CDR3: TGTGCCAGTAGTACCATGACAGGGCCTTATGGCTACACCTTC. Its translation is CASSTMTGPYGYTF. The full variable domain, with the rest looked up from reference TRBV19 and TRBJ1-2, is DGGITQSPKYLFRKEGQNVTLSCEQNLNHDAMYWYRQDPGQGLRLIYYSQIVNDFQKGDIAEGYSVSREKKESFPLTVTSAQKNPTAFYLCASSTMTGPYGYTFGSGTRLTVV.

The chain uses TRBV5-4 and TRBJ1-4; TRBD1 matches 10 bases. In germline, CDR1 is SGHNT, CDR2 YYREEE (reference sequence). The CDR3 is 15 amino acids. J gave up 6 bases and V 1 base, and 3 bases lay outside the gene matches. CDR3 coding DNA: TGTGCCAGCAGCTTGTTCGGGACAGGGGATGAAAAACTGTTTTTT. Translating it yields CASSLFGTGDEKLFF.

This clone showed up just a few times. This sequence joins TRBV19 and TRBJ1-5; D remains unclear. CDR1 is LNHDA and CDR2 is SQIVND in the germline V gene (reference sequence). The CDR3 consists of 14 residues. Trimming took off 10 bases at V and 0 bases at J, with 13 bases between the two ends. The DNA of the CDR3 is TGTGCCACCCTTGGCGGGGTTAGCAATCAGCCCCAGCATTTT. Its protein product is CATLGGVSNQPQHF.

The rearrangement links TRBV7-2 to TRBJ2-1, with TRBD2 as a possible D gene (5 bases). The CDR3 loop spans 14 amino acids. V gave up 1 base and J gave up 10 bases, with 14 bases separating them. In germline, CDR1 is SGHTA, CDR2 FQGNSA. CDR3 DNA: TGTGCCAGCAGCTTAGTGTTTGGCCCGGGGGAGCAGTTCTTC. Residues: CASSLVFGPGEQFF.

This clone has just one count. This rearrangement joins TRBV6-5 to TRBJ1-2, with D possibly being TRBD1 (6 bases). CDR1 MNHEY and CDR2 SVGAGI come from the germline V gene. The CDR3 has 15 residues. Trimming removed 7 bases at V and 0 bases at J, with 15 bases between. CDR3 sequence (DNA): TGTGCCAGCACTAAAGGGGGGGGTTCTAACTATGGCTACACCTTC. This gives the protein CASTKGGGSNYGYTF.

The CDR3: CASSLQRMQPQHF. CDR3 nucleotide sequence: TGTGCCAGCAGCTTACAGAGGATGCAGCCCCAGCATTTT. The chain recombines TRBV11-2 with TRBJ1-5; D is ambiguous. CDR3 length equals 13 residues. V was shortened by 2 bases and J by 7 bases, with 9 bases between the two germline ends. Germline V gene data show CDR1 as SGHAT and CDR2 as FQNNGV.

The chain couples TRBV4-3 to TRBJ1-2; D remains unclear. V shed 4 bases and J shed 7 bases, with 7 bases lying between them. CDR3 size: 11 residues. Germline CDR1 and CDR2: LGHNA and YSLEER. CDR3 nucleotide sequence: TGCGCCAGCAGCCCCGGAGCTGGCTACACCTTC. Amino acid sequence: CASSPGAGYTF.

The gene calls are TRBV6-2 or TRBV6-3 and TRBJ1-2, with D possibly matching TRBD1 (6 bases). The CDR3 extends over 12 amino acids. The germline V gene has CDR1 MNHEY and CDR2 SVGEGT. Trimming left V 2 bases short and J 8 bases short, with 9 bases between. In DNA, the CDR3 is TGTGCCAGCAGTTACGGGACAACGGGCTACACCTTC. This encodes CASSYGTTGYTF.

This chain links TRBV30 with TRBJ2-7; 16 bases agree with TRBD2. In germline, CDR1 is GTSNPN, CDR2 SVGIG (reference sequence). This CDR3 has 16 amino acids. The trim removed 5 bases at V and 6 bases at J, leaving 10 bases unmatched. CDR3 coding DNA: TGTGCCTGGGCCCCGGGACTAGCGGGAGGGCGCGGCGAGCAGTACTTC. Translated, it gives CAWAPGLAGGRGEQYF.